The 29 T cell receptor beta chains below come from one sample, sequenced in a study of beta chain features in type 1 diabetes. Reverse transcription of all isolated RNA meant that expressed TCRB transcripts were sequenced. Profiled with immunoSEQ multiplex PCR; TCRdb holds only in-frame clones, not every one. Of some 150,000 clones listed, 6.5% to 8.5% are singletons. Material: central memory CD4+ T cells from blood. The receptor set was obtained from a woman between 25 and 40 years old in good health.

This clone was seen a few times. The chain joins TRBV30 to TRBJ1-1; D not resolved. Trimming left V 4 bases short and J 1 base short, with 10 bases between. The CDR3 consists of 13 residues. CDR1 GTSNPN and CDR2 SVGIG come from the germline V gene (reference sequence). The CDR3 DNA is TGTGCCTGGACCATTCAGGAGAACACTGAAGCTTTCTTT. Protein: CAWTIQENTEAFF.

This clone was detected a few times. The rearrangement links TRBV6-5 to TRBJ2-1, with 13 bases lining up with TRBD2. CDR3 length: 15 amino acids. The germline CDR1 and CDR2 sequences are MNHEY and SVGAGI. V trimming: 6 bases; J trimming: 6 bases; junction bases outside the gene matches: 5. Here the CDR3 DNA reads TGTGCCAGCAGGCACGGGACTAGCGGGGCCAATGAGCAGTTCTTC. The encoded protein is CASRHGTSGANEQFF.

A few counts support this clone. This sequence joins TRBV15 and TRBJ1-1; D possibly corresponds to TRBD1 (5 bases). There are 16 residues in the CDR3. V was trimmed by 0 bases and J by 1 base, leaving 12 bases between them. Germline values: CDR1 LNHNV, CDR2 YYDKDF (reference sequence). DNA for the CDR3: TGTGCCACCAGCAGAGATCAACGGACAAGGAACACTGAAGCTTTCTTT. It is translated as CATSRDQRTRNTEAFF.

The rearrangement joins TRBV5-1 to TRBJ2-7; D not certain. Germline V gene data show CDR1 as SGHRS and CDR2 as YFSETQ. Between the trimmed V and J ends, which lost 3 bases and 3 bases, there was a span of 4 bases. The CDR3 length is 11 residues. The CDR3 sequence is CASSSNYEQYF. The CDR3 DNA follows: TGCGCCAGCAGCTCAAACTACGAGCAGTACTTC. The complete variable domain, with remaining parts taken from reference TRBV5-1 and TRBJ2-7, reads KAGVTQTPRYLIKTRGQQVTLSCSPISGHRSVSWYQQTPGQGLQFLFEYFSETQRNKGNFPGRFSGRQFSNSRSEMNVSTLELGDSALYLCASSSNYEQYFGPGTRLTVT.

V is TRBV18 and J is TRBJ2-1, with TRBD2 matching 9 bases. With 4 bases clipped from V and 8 bases from J, the junction kept 24 bases outside the gene matches. Germline CDR1 and CDR2: KGHSH and LQKENI. The CDR3 totals 20 residues. This CDR3 reads CASSLRGTSTKSTTFDEQFF. The CDR3, as DNA: TGTGCCAGCTCACTCCGAGGGACTAGCACGAAGAGCACCACCTTTGATGAGCAGTTCTTC.

There are many counts of this clone. The rearrangement links TRBV28 to TRBJ2-3; 12 nucleotides match TRBD1. The CDR3 contains 15 residues. Looked up from germline, CDR1 is MDHEN and CDR2 is SYDVKM. The V gene end was trimmed by 6 bases and the J gene end by 5 bases; junction bases not matched to a gene: 6. The CDR3 bases are TGTGCCAGCAGCCAGGGACAGGGGGCAGGAGATACGCAGTATTTT. Its translation is CASSQGQGAGDTQYF.

This sequence joins TRBV9 and TRBJ1-1, with D unclear. The CDR3 runs 13 residues. V was trimmed by 0 bases and J by 11 bases, leaving 14 bases between them. Germline CDR1 and CDR2: SGDLS and YYNGEE. DNA for the CDR3: TGTGCCAGCAGCGTAGATGGTCGGGGATGGGCTTTCTTT. Its protein is CASSVDGRGWAFF.

The rearrangement uses TRBV7-3 and TRBJ2-5; D remains ambiguous. The CDR3 loop spans 12 amino acids. V was trimmed by 1 base and J by 6 bases, leaving 6 bases between them. CDR1 and CDR2 from the germline V gene are SGHTA and FQGTGA. This CDR3 reads CASSLSLQTQYF. CDR3 sequence (DNA): TGTGCCAGCAGCTTAAGTCTTCAGACCCAGTACTTC. The whole variable domain, remainder taken from reference TRBV7-3 and TRBJ2-5, is GAGVSQTPSNKVTEKGKYVELRCDPISGHTALYWYRQSLGQGPEFLIYFQGTGAADDSGLPNDRFFAVRPEGSVSTLKIQRTERGDSAVYLCASSLSLQTQYFGPGTRLLVL.

This clone appeared a few times. CDR3: CASREPGQGGEQYF. CDR3 bases: TGTGCCAGCAGGGAGCCGGGACAGGGGGGCGAGCAGTACTTC. The chain couples TRBV6-6 to TRBJ2-7, with 11 bases that match TRBD1. Germline CDR1 reads MNHNY; CDR2 reads SVGAGI (reference sequence). The CDR3 runs 14 residues. With 6 bases clipped from V and 6 bases from J, the junction kept 7 bases outside the gene matches.

The V gene is TRBV4-3, the J gene TRBJ1-4; D is perhaps TRBD1 (6 bases). The CDR3 sequence is 14 residues long. Germline CDR1 reads LGHNA; CDR2 reads YSLEER. V was clipped by 4 bases and J by 8 bases, with 14 bases between them. CDR3 in amino acids: CASSPGAVGEKLFF. CDR3 coding DNA: TGCGCCAGCAGCCCAGGGGCCGTGGGGGAAAAACTGTTTTTT.

This clone occurred a few times. CDR3 amino acids: CASSLGHSLETQYF. CDR3 coding DNA: TGTGCCAGCAGTTTAGGGCACAGTCTGGAGACCCAGTACTTC. The J gene is TRBJ2-5, the V gene TRBV27; no clear D gene. The CDR3 is 14 amino acids. Germline V gene lookup returns CDR1 MNHEY and CDR2 SMNVEV (reference sequence). V was shortened by 2 bases and J by 5 bases, with 12 bases between the two germline ends.

The J gene is TRBJ1-1, the V gene TRBV30; D is perhaps TRBD1 (5 bases). V was pared by 5 bases and J by 3 bases, with 16 bases between. Germline CDR1 GTSNPN, CDR2 SVGIG (reference sequence). CDR3 length: 14 residues. The CDR3 nucleotides are TGTGCCTGGGCGCGGGGGGGAGGTTACACTGAAGCTTTCTTT. Its translation: CAWARGGGYTEAFF.

V is TRBV7-2 and J is TRBJ1-5, with D perhaps matching TRBD1 (6 bases). Trimming took 0 bases from V and 7 from J, leaving 16 bases between them. CDR1 SGHTA and CDR2 FQGNSA come from the germline V gene. This CDR3 spans 16 amino acids. The CDR3 DNA is TGTGCCAGCAGCTTAGCAGGGGGAGTCAGGGCGCAGCCCCAGCATTTT. Its translation: CASSLAGGVRAQPQHF.

The genes are TRBV6-1 and TRBJ2-3, with a tentative D call TRBD2 (5 bases). Trimming left V 1 base short and J 3 bases short, with 14 bases between. The CDR3 is 16 residues long. From germline, CDR1 is MNHNS and CDR2 SASEGT. The CDR3 DNA reads as TGTGCCAGCAGTGAAGACTTAGCGATTTGGACAGATACGCAGTATTTT. Its translation is CASSEDLAIWTDTQYF.

This clone has a handful of counts. The V gene is TRBV28, the J gene TRBJ2-1; the D gene is possibly TRBD2 (5 bases). Germline CDR1 is MDHEN and CDR2 is SYDVKM. This CDR3 has 16 residues. V gave up 5 bases and J gave up 5 bases, with 19 bases separating them. CDR3 sequence reads: CASSDGGPLDDNEQFF. In nucleotides, the CDR3 is TGTGCCAGCAGTGACGGAGGACCTTTGGATGACAATGAGCAGTTCTTC.

The chain carries TRBV28 and TRBJ2-1; 13 nucleotides line up with TRBD2. V shed 11 bases, J shed 9 bases, and the junction held 13 bases outside the gene matches. CDR1 is MDHEN and CDR2 is SYDVKM in the germline V gene. This CDR3 has 15 residues. The chain's CDR3 is CASLPGLAGVFEQFF. Here the CDR3 DNA reads TGTGCCTCCTTACCAGGACTAGCGGGAGTGTTTGAGCAGTTCTTC.

The CDR3 region has the DNA TGTGCCAGCAGCTTTGAGCAGGAGGGAGATACGCAGTATTTT. Translation gives CASSFEQEGDTQYF. This sequence joins TRBV11-1 and TRBJ2-3; TRBD2 might be the D (6 bases). Germline lookup yields CDR1 SGHAT and CDR2 FQDESV (reference sequence). V was pared by 3 bases and J by 5 bases, with 12 bases between. The CDR3 consists of 14 residues.

This clone was picked up many times. This chain uses TRBV4-2 with TRBJ2-3; 7 bases are shared with TRBD2. The V segment lost 0 bases and the J segment 2 bases; nucleotides outside the gene matches: 5. CDR3 length equals 16 residues. Germline CDR1 and CDR2: LGHNA and YNFKEQ. In DNA form, the CDR3 reads TGTGCCAGCAGCCAAGACGCAGCGGGGTACACAGATACGCAGTATTTT. It is translated as CASSQDAAGYTDTQYF.

This clone was found a few times. This chain joins TRBV7-8 and TRBJ2-7; 8 nucleotides match TRBD2. The junction had 4 bases not matched to a gene; V was cut back by 3 bases and J by 0 bases. In germline, CDR1 is SGHVS, CDR2 FQNEAQ. This CDR3 contains 15 residues. This chain's CDR3 is CASSFQAGASYEQYF. For the CDR3, the DNA is TGTGCCAGCAGCTTTCAAGCGGGGGCCTCCTACGAGCAGTACTTC.

This chain uses TRBV18 with TRBJ2-7; the D gene is possibly TRBD1 (6 bases). Germline V gene sequence: CDR1 KGHSH, CDR2 LQKENI. Trimming cost V 3 bases and J 4 bases, with 16 bases left between them. The CDR3 runs to 15 residues. CDR3: CASSPSGARSYEQYF. CDR3 nucleotides: TGTGCCAGCTCACCCTCAGGGGCGCGGAGTTACGAGCAGTACTTC.

This clone has only a few counts. This chain joins TRBV4-2 and TRBJ2-3; 8 nucleotides align to TRBD2. The CDR3 extends over 15 amino acids. Trimming removed 0 bases from V and 6 bases from J; junction bases left unmatched: 5. CDR1 LGHNA and CDR2 YNFKEQ come from the germline V gene. Here the CDR3 reads CASSQDNREGDTQYF. DNA for the CDR3: TGTGCCAGCAGCCAAGATAACCGGGAGGGGGATACGCAGTATTTT.

This clone was seen more than once but under ten times. The genes are TRBV6-5 and TRBJ2-1; TRBD1 matches at 10 bases. J lost 5 bases, V lost 6 bases, and 7 bases had no gene match. The CDR3 consists of 15 residues. Germline V CDR1 and CDR2: MNHEY, SVGAGI. Here the CDR3 reads CASSQDRGTNNEQFF. The CDR3 DNA sequence: TGTGCCAGCAGCCAGGACAGGGGGACTAACAATGAGCAGTTCTTC.

The sample holds many counts of this clone. V usage is TRBV29-1 and J usage is TRBJ2-5, with D possibly matching TRBD2 (6 bases). CDR1 is SQVTM and CDR2 is ANQGSEA in the germline V gene. The CDR3 is 15 amino acids. Trimming removed 0 bases at V and 3 bases at J, with 14 bases between. The CDR3: CSVEEGGTIKETQYF. The DNA for the CDR3 is TGCAGCGTTGAAGAAGGAGGGACGATTAAAGAGACCCAGTACTTC.

The rearrangement uses TRBV5-1 and TRBJ2-5; TRBD2 agrees at 8 bases. The DNA end is more similar to TRBJ2-7, so the J call may be wrong. Germline-derived CDR1 and CDR2 are SGHRS and YFSETQ. This CDR3 is 14 amino acids long. CDR3 sequence reads: CASSQLAAGNEQYF. The CDR3 region has the DNA TGCGCCAGCAGCCAACTAGCGGCCGGGAACGAGCAGTACTTC.

The chain links TRBV30 to TRBJ2-5; TRBD1 might be the D (6 bases). V was pared by 0 bases and J by 0 bases, with 17 bases between. Germline V gene data show CDR1 as GTSNPN and CDR2 as SVGIG (reference sequence). The CDR3 totals 17 residues. CDR3 DNA: TGTGCCTGGAGTGTAGTGGCTCCTGGGGGCTACCAAGAGACCCAGTACTTC. Translating it yields CAWSVVAPGGYQETQYF.

This clone was recorded a few times. V gene TRBV18 combines with J gene TRBJ1-3, with D uncertain. Per the germline V gene, CDR1 is KGHSH and CDR2 is LQKENI. V was shortened by 3 bases and J by 2 bases, with 5 bases between the two germline ends. CDR3 size: 13 residues. As DNA, the CDR3 is TGTGCCAGCTCACCGCCGGCTGGAAACACCATATATTTT. Translating it yields CASSPPAGNTIYF.

About this clone: Other DNA sequences from this sample encode an identical CDR3 as well. J is TRBJ1-1 and V is TRBV27, with 9 bases that match TRBD1. The V gene end was trimmed by 5 bases and the J gene end by 2 bases; junction bases not matched to a gene: 6. The germline gives CDR1 MNHEY, CDR2 SMNVEV (reference sequence). The CDR3 runs 15 residues. The CDR3 region is CASSNPGQGNTEAFF. The DNA of the CDR3 is TGTGCCAGCAGTAACCCGGGACAGGGAAACACTGAAGCTTTCTTT.

The table lists this clone with a few counts. The CDR3 is CASSLTGGNQETQYF. As DNA, the CDR3 is TGCGCCAGCAGCTTGACGGGAGGCAATCAAGAGACCCAGTACTTC. The chain uses TRBV5-1 and TRBJ2-5; 7 bases are shared with TRBD2. Trimming removed 1 base from V and 2 bases from J; junction bases left unmatched: 5. CDR3 length: 15 amino acids. Germline assignment: CDR1 SGHRS and CDR2 YFSETQ.

V is TRBV6-6 and J is TRBJ2-2; 7 bases match TRBD1. Germline CDR1 and CDR2: MNHNY and SVGAGI (reference sequence). After removal of 1 base from V and 7 bases from J, the junction contained 6 bases not matched to a gene. The CDR3 loop spans 15 amino acids. Written as DNA, the CDR3 is TGTGCCAGCAGTTACTTAACAGGGGCCGGCGGGGAGCTGTTTTTT. Amino acids: CASSYLTGAGGELFF.